Listed here is a single TCR beta chain. This CDR3 comprises 17 residues. Germline trimming cut 2 bases from V and 2 bases from J; bases unmatched to any gene: 7. Germline-derived CDR1 and CDR2 are MNHEY and SVGEGT. The data were obtained in a study of T cells after yellow fever vaccination. MiXCR, run by TCRdb on the 5' RACE reads, gives a single entry per CDR3 protein. The data contain about 320,000 distinct CDR3 sequences, 3.5% to 4.5% of them seen just once; the ten biggest clones take up approximately 19%. The source was PBMCs, collected 15 days after the yellow fever booster vaccination. The rearrangement uses TRBV6-2 or TRBV6-3 and TRBJ2-5; 11 bases are a match to TRBD2. This sequence originates from a man younger than 35 who received the YFV17D yellow fever vaccine. CDR3 region: CASSYPIAGGAQETQYF. For the CDR3, the DNA is TGTGCCAGCAGTTACCCCATAGCGGGGGGGGCTCAAGAGACCCAGTACTTC.